This TCR beta chain is from a study of Ad26.COV2.S vaccination and SARS-CoV-2 variants. In the study overall: The trial was COV1001 and the donor's arm was Ad26.COV2.S.

V was trimmed by 3 bases and J by 5 bases, leaving 5 bases between them. The V gene's germline CDR1 is GTSNPN and CDR2 SVGIG (reference sequence). CDR3 length: 11 amino acids. TCRdb's copy holds only in-frame clones and misses some; the assay was immunoSEQ multiplex PCR. The repertoire holds about 480,000 clones, with around 88% as singletons. Treatment of the sample: roughly 19 received Ad26.COV2.S at low or high dose, single or two shots; a few received placebo; per-sample allocation not given. Sample collection was performed on day 63 after the first vaccine or placebo injection. The shot given was an Ad26 vector that makes Wuhan-strain SARS-CoV-2 spike.

This chain links TRBV30 with TRBJ2-1; no clear D. The clonotype was recovered from a person between 18 and 65 years old who received the Ad26.COV2.S COVID-19 vaccine or a placebo. This sample comprised peripheral blood, obtained in a trial of Ad26.COV2.S vaccine versus placebo. CDR3 in DNA: TGTGCCTGGAGGTTTAACAATGAGCAGTTCTTC. This codes for CAWRFNNEQFF.